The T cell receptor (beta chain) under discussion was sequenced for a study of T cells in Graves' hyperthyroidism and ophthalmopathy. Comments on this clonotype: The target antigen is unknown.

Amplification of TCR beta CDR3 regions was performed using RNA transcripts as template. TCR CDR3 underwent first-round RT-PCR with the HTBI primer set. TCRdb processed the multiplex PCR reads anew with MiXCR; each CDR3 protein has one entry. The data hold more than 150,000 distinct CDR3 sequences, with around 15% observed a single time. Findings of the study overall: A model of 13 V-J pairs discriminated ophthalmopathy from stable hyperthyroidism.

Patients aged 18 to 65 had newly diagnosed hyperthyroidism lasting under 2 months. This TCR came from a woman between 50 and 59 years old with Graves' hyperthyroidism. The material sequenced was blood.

The CDR3 is CASSPDTTNTIYF. The CDR3 coding sequence is TGTGCCAGCTCACCGGACACGACAAACACCATATATTTT. This chain joins TRBV18 and TRBJ1-3; perhaps TRBD1 as D (5 bases). Germline values: CDR1 KGHSH, CDR2 LQKENI. V lost 3 bases to trimming and J lost 6 bases, with 9 bases between them. This CDR3 contains 13 residues.